This T cell receptor (beta chain) derives from a study of T cell repertoires in cytomegalovirus infection. Findings of the study overall: HLA-C-restricted CMV-specific TCR beta clonotypes were dominant in the ex vivo response. Summed frequency of public TCR beta families distinguished CMV carriers with the relevant HLA.

TCRdb re-derived calls from the reads in MiXCR, one entry per CDR3 protein. Of roughly 76,000 distinct CDR3 sequences in the sample, roughly 3.6% are singletons; the top ten hold roughly 4.4%. The germline gives CDR1 SGHVS, CDR2 FQNEAQ. V lost 6 bases, J lost 0 bases, and 7 bases stayed unmatched. The CDR3 totals 15 residues. In its sample, this clonotype was seen many times. Its target is unknown. Sequencing was carried out using PBMCs. The chain has TRBV7-8 and TRBJ1-1; 7 bases match TRBD1. The TCR originated in a human donor in good health (CMV status not recorded). Some clones in this sample may be carry-over from other donors' samples. The DNA of the CDR3 is TGTGCCAGCAGTCATAGACAGGGCATGAACACTGAAGCTTTCTTT. This encodes CASSHRQGMNTEAFF.